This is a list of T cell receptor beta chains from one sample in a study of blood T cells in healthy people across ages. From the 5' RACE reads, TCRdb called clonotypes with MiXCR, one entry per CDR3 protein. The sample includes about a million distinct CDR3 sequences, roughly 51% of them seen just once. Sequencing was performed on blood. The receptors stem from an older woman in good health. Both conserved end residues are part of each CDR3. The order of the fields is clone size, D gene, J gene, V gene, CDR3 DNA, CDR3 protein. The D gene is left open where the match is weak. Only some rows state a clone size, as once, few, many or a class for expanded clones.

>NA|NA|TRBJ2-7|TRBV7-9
TGTGCCAGCAGCTCAGGGGGAGGGGGACACGAGCAGTACTTC
CASSSGGGGHEQYF
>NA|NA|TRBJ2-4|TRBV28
TGTGCCAGCAGTTTAAGCTCAGGGGCCGTCGGAGAGCAGTACTTC
CASSLSSGAVGEQYF
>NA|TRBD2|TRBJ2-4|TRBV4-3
TGCGCCAGCAGCCAAGATAGGACTAGGTACAAAAACATTCAGTACTTC
CASSQDRTRYKNIQYF
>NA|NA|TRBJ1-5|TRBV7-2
TGTGCCAGCAGTATAGAGGATCTCCGGCCCCAGCATTTT
CASSIEDLRPQHF
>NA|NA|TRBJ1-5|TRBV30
TGTGCCTGGAGACCGGGCAGCAATCAGCCCCAGCATTTT
CAWRPGSNQPQHF
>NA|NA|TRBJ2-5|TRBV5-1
TGCGCCAGCAGCTTGTCCGGACAGATACAAGAGACCCAGTACTTC
CASSLSGQIQETQYF
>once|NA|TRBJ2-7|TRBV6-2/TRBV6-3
TGTGCCAACAGAAAAGGGGGAAAGGTGTTGTACGAGCAGTACTTC
CANRKGGKVLYEQYF
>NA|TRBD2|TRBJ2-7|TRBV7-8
TGTGCCAGCAGCTTAGTCGGGAGGAATACCGAGCAGTACTTC
CASSLVGRNTEQYF
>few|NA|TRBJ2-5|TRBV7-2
TGTGCCAGCAGCGCAGTAGCGCAAGAGACCCAGTACTTC
CASSAVAQETQYF
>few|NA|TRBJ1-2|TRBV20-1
TGCAGTGCCTCAACGACCCGGCTTTATGGCTACACCTTC
CSASTTRLYGYTF
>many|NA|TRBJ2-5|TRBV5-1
TGTGCCAGCAGCTCTAAAGAGACCCAGTACTTC
CASSSKETQYF
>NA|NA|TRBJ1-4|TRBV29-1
TGCAGCGTACCCGGGTCGGCTAATGAAAAACTGTTTTTT
CSVPGSANEKLFF
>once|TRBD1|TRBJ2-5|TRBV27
TGTGCCAGCAACGAGTTCGAACACCGGGACAGGGGGCGGGAAGAGACCCAGTACTTC
CASNEFEHRDRGREETQYF
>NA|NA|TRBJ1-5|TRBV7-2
TGTGCCAGCAGCTTAGAGTTCCCGTCTTCCTATAGCAATCAGCCCCAGCATTTT
CASSLEFPSSYSNQPQHF
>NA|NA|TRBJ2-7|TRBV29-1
TGCAGCTTTCATGGGGCAGGGGAGAGTTACGAGCAGTACTTC
CSFHGAGESYEQYF
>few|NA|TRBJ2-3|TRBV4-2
TGTGCCAGCAGCGTTGCTGAGCGGACTACGGAAGATACGCAGTATTTT
CASSVAERTTEDTQYF
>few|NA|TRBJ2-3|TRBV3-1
TGTGCCAGCAGCCAAGATAATGTATTTTCGGAAACAGATACGCAGTATTTT
CASSQDNVFSETDTQYF
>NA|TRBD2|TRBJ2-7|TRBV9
TGTGCCAGCAGCGTGAGGTCTAGCGGGAATTCCTACGAGCAGTACTTC
CASSVRSSGNSYEQYF
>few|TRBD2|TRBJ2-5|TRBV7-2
TGTGCCAGCAGCCCGCGGACTAGCGCGGAAGAGCAGTACTTC
CASSPRTSAEEQYF
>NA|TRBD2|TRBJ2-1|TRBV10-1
TGCGCCAGCAGTGAGTCGTCTGGCGGGAGGACGCGGGTAAACAATGAGCAGTTCTTC
CASSESSGGRTRVNNEQFF
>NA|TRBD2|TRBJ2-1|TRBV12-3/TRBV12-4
TGTGCCAGCAGCCGGACTAGCGGGATCCCTGGGGGTGAGCAGTTCTTC
CASSRTSGIPGGEQFF
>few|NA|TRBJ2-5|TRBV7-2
TGTGCCAGCAGCTTAGATAGGGCCGAACAAGAGACCCAGTACTTC
CASSLDRAEQETQYF
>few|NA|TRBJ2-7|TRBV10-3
TGTGCAATCGCGTTTAAGGTCGAGGGCGAGCAGTACTTC
CAIAFKVEGEQYF
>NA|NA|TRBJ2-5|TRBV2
TGTGCCAGCATCTGGGCCCCCGAGGTGGGAGAGACCCAGTACTTC
CASIWAPEVGETQYF
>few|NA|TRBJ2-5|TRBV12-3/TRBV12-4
TGTGCCAGCAGTGTCGGGACCCCGGAGACCCAGTACTTC
CASSVGTPETQYF
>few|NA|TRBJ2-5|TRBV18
TGTGCCAGCTCACCTTTCCCGGAGACCCAGTACTTC
CASSPFPETQYF
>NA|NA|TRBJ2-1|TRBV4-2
TGTGCCAGCAGCCAAGACGGGAGCGGTTCCTACAATGAGCAGTTCTTC
CASSQDGSGSYNEQFF
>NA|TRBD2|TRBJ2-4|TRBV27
TGTGCCAGCAGAAGCCCCGGGGGCGGGGGGGACATTCAGTACTTC
CASRSPGGGGDIQYF
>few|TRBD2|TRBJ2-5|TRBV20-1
TGCAGTGCTAGTGCTAGCGGTTTCGGGACCCAGTACTTC
CSASASGFGTQYF
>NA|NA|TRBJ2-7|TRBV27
TGTGCCAGCAGCAATCGGGGGCACTACGAGCAGTACTTC
CASSNRGHYEQYF
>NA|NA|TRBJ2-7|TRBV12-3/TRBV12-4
TGTGCCAGCAGTTTAGTAGCGCGTGGGGATCACGAGCAGTACTTC
CASSLVARGDHEQYF
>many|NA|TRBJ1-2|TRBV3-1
TGTGCCAGCAGCCAAGAAGGGCGGCAGGGCGTAGGCTACACCTTC
CASSQEGRQGVGYTF
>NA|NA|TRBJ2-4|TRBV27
TGTGCCAGCAGTTTATCGGGACGGGGTGAGGGCAGAAACGCCAAAAACATTCAGTACTTC
CASSLSGRGEGRNAKNIQYF
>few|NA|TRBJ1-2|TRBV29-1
TGCAGCGTCGTTTCAGACGCTAACTATGGCTACACCTTC
CSVVSDANYGYTF